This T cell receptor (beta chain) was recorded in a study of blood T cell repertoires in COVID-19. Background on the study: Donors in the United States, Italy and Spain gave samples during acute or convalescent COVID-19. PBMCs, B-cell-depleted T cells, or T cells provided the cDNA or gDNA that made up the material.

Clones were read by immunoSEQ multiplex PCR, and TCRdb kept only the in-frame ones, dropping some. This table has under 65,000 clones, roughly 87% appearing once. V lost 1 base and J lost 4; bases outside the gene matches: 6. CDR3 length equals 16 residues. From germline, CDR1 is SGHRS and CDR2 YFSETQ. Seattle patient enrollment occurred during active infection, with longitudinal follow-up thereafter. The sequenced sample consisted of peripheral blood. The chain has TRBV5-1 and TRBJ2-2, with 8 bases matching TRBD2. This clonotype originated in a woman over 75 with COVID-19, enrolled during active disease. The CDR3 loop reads CASSLPAGVITGELFF. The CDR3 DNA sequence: TGCGCCAGCAGCTTGCCAGCGGGGGTTATCACCGGGGAGCTGTTTTTT.